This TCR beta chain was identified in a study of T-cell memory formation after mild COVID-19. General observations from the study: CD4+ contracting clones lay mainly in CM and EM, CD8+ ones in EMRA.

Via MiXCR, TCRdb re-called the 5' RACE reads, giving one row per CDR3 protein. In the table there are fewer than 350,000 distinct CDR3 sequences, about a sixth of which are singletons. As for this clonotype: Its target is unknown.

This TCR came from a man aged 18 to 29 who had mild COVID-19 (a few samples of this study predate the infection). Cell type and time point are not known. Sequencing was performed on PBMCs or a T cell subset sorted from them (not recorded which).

Here the CDR3 DNA reads TGTGCCAGCAGCTTGCCAGGGAACACCGGGGAGCTGTTTTTT. Protein sequence: CASSLPGNTGELFF. The rearrangement links TRBV5-4 to TRBJ2-2; no clear D. Looked up from germline, CDR1 is SGHNT and CDR2 is YYREEE (reference sequence). The V and J ends lost 1 base and 1 base respectively, with 5 bases between them. This CDR3 has 14 amino acids. The complete variable domain, with remaining parts taken from reference TRBV5-4 and TRBJ2-2, reads ETGVTQSPTHLIKTRGQQVTLRCSSQSGHNTVSWYQQALGQGPQFIFQYYREEENGRGNFPPRFSGLQFPNYSSELNVNALELDDSALYLCASSLPGNTGELFFGEGSRLTVL.